Listed below are T cell receptor beta chains from one sample, sequenced in a study of T cell responses to AZD1222 COVID-19 vaccine. Clones were read by immunoSEQ multiplex PCR, and TCRdb kept only the in-frame ones, dropping some. In the table there are 120,000 to 150,000 clones, 75% to 95% of which are singletons. The sequencing used peripheral blood, collected 28 days after the second dose of the MenACWY control vaccine. The origin of the receptors is an adult who received the MenACWY meningococcal vaccine as a control. Both conserved end residues are part of each CDR3.

J gene,V gene,CDR3 protein
TRBJ2-7,TRBV15,CATSREQGAYEQYF
TRBJ1-2,TRBV7-2,CASSLSWGGNYGYTF
TRBJ1-3,TRBV6-5,CASKTDGGNTIYF
TRBJ2-7,TRBV6-2/TRBV6-3,CASSYYVGGRDIYEQYF
TRBJ2-5,TRBV6-6,CASRTTDRETQYF
TRBJ2-7,TRBV28,CASMAEPDEQYF
TRBJ2-6,TRBV7-2,CASSLVSGNSGANVLTF
TRBJ2-3,TRBV19,CASSIAQFADTQYF
TRBJ2-3,TRBV6-5,CASSRDRLLDTQYF
TRBJ1-5,TRBV10-3,CAISEGGTDNQPQHF
TRBJ2-7,TRBV27,CASRAGLAGFFDEQYF
TRBJ2-2,TRBV28,CASSNRDRDGELFF
TRBJ2-1,TRBV4-3,CASSQDYPNHNEQFF
TRBJ1-1,TRBV29-1,CSVEGTGGRGTEAFF
TRBJ2-5,TRBV3-1/TRBV3-2,CASSQPPRETQYF
TRBJ2-7,TRBV4-3,CASSQGGRTYEQYF
TRBJ1-3,TRBV11-1,CASSGPGDRAGNTIYF
TRBJ2-3,TRBV10-3,CAISDRGQGVADTQYF
TRBJ2-5,TRBV7-9,CASSRWGETQYF
TRBJ1-1,TRBV28,CASRTGGPTEAFF
TRBJ1-1,TRBV6-2/TRBV6-3,CASSDQQGNTEAFF
TRBJ2-1,TRBV11-3,CASSLAGQGLYNEQFF
TRBJ2-7,TRBV6-5,CASRSEVDEQYF
TRBJ1-5,TRBV9,CASSVGTGGQPQHF
TRBJ2-1,TRBV18,CASSPSQRSYNEQFF
TRBJ2-2,TRBV5-1,CASGTTVTTGELFF
TRBJ2-5,TRBV5-4,CATRQGMVETQYF
TRBJ2-2,TRBV15,CATSRVAGQTYIYTGELFF
TRBJ2-7,TRBV6-2/TRBV6-3,CASSYSSQGVEQYF
TRBJ2-3,TRBV6-2/TRBV6-3,CASSYRASTDTQYF
TRBJ2-3,TRBV3-1/TRBV3-2,CASSRGTSESTDTQYF
TRBJ2-1,TRBV28,CASSTSGAGLLEQFF
TRBJ1-1,TRBV7-9,CASTQGAPNTEAFF
TRBJ2-3,TRBV6-5,CASSYSQPSDTQYF
TRBJ2-3,TRBV19,CASSESGSWTDTQYF
TRBJ2-1,TRBV7-3,CASSSSLGGEQFF
TRBJ2-1,TRBV5-6,CASSLVTAYEQFF
TRBJ1-2,TRBV29-1,CSVEEGGYTF
TRBJ1-5,TRBV7-2,CASSLSPQPNQPQHF
TRBJ2-4,TRBV6-2/TRBV6-3,CASSYSGAPTKNIQYF
TRBJ2-1,TRBV28,CASRGPGSSYNEQFF
TRBJ2-5,TRBV5-1,CASSFGLAGTRFQETQYF
TRBJ2-1,TRBV6-1,CASRATGTRSYNEQFF
TRBJ2-5,TRBV27,CASSLSYRDGKETQYF
TRBJ1-3,TRBV10-3,CAISVSKGETFGNTIYF
TRBJ2-7,TRBV29-1,CSVGRDLRSGNYEQYF
TRBJ1-5,TRBV19,CASSMGEPQHF
TRBJ1-4,TRBV15,CATSSPTGTGYEKLFF
TRBJ2-7,TRBV7-9,CASSLDRGFSYEQYF
TRBJ2-7,TRBV7-2,CASSLEVSVGTGEQYF
TRBJ2-7,TRBV19,CASSIGPNEKTYEQYF
TRBJ1-1,TRBV29-1,CSGDRGVGTEAFF
TRBJ1-2,TRBV4-3,CASSQDLGGRSLGYTF
TRBJ1-1,TRBV28,CASSHRQGAHVTEAFF
TRBJ2-5,TRBV20-1,CSASQTPAQYF
TRBJ1-4,TRBV15,CATSSATNEKLFF
TRBJ2-1,TRBV5-4,CASSLVRAGTYNEQFF
TRBJ1-3,TRBV28,CASTDTGRSGNTIYF
TRBJ1-6,TRBV28,CASSFPEGGPSPLHF
TRBJ2-7,TRBV7-3,CASSLNAGYEQYF